A single sample is the source of the 21 T cell receptor beta chains below, sequenced in a study of T cell responses to AZD1222 COVID-19 vaccine. Repertoires were generated with immunoSEQ multiplex PCR, while TCRdb's copy carries only in-frame clones and drops some. The table lists some 120,000 clones, about 90% of them singletons. This specimen was peripheral blood, taken 28 days after the second AZD1222 dose. These receptors were taken from an adult who received the AZD1222 COVID-19 vaccine.

The chain couples TRBV2 to TRBJ1-1; D remains unclear. CDR3 length equals 13 residues. V was clipped by 1 base and J by 2 bases, with 5 bases between them. Germline V gene sequence: CDR1 SNHLY, CDR2 FYNNEI. The CDR3 loop is CASSEGPNTEAFF. DNA of the CDR3: TGTGCCAGCAGTGAAGGTCCAAACACTGAAGCTTTCTTT. Complete variable domain (other parts from reference TRBV2 and TRBJ1-1): EPEVTQTPSHQVTQMGQEVILRCVPISNHLYFYWYRQILGQKVEFLVSFYNNEISEKSEIFDDQFSVERPDGSNFTLKIRSTKLEDSAMYFCASSEGPNTEAFFGQGTRLTVV.

This clone was recorded once. This chain links TRBV7-8 with TRBJ2-5; D is perhaps TRBD1 (5 bases). Per the germline V gene, CDR1 is SGHVS and CDR2 is FQNEAQ. With 5 bases removed from V and 1 base from J, the gap between germline ends came to 8 bases. CDR3 length: 13 amino acids. CDR3 sequence reads: CASSPRVQETQYF. The CDR3 DNA follows: TGTGCCAGCAGCCCCAGGGTCCAAGAGACCCAGTACTTC.

The CDR3 sequence: CASSQVSNSEKLFF. The CDR3 DNA sequence: TGTGCCAGCAGCCAAGTCTCAAATTCTGAAAAACTGTTTTTT. The chain joins TRBV3-1 (or the pseudogene TRBV3-2) to TRBJ1-4; D not certain. The CDR3 covers 14 residues. Germline CDR1 reads LGHDT; CDR2 reads YNNKEL (reference sequence). The ends were cut back, 1 base at V and 7 bases at J, with 10 bases in the middle.

This chain joins TRBV28 and TRBJ1-1; D is unresolved. Germline V gene data show CDR1 as MDHEN and CDR2 as SYDVKM. The CDR3 spans 13 residues. V was trimmed by 7 bases and J by 5 bases, leaving 14 bases between them. The CDR3 bases are TGTGCCAGCACCGGAGGTTCGACGACTGAAGCTTTCTTT. Translation gives CASTGGSTTEAFF.

The chain uses TRBV28 and TRBJ2-1; tentative D call: TRBD1 (6 bases). The germline gives CDR1 MDHEN, CDR2 SYDVKM. CDR3 length: 15 amino acids. Trimming pared 6 bases from V and 9 bases from J, leaving 21 bases between. The CDR3 reads CASRSPGQLRGEQFF. As DNA, the CDR3 is TGTGCCAGCAGATCCCCGGGACAACTAAGGGGTGAGCAGTTCTTC.

The chain couples TRBV27 to TRBJ1-1; TRBD1 is a possible D gene (5 bases). The germline CDR1 and CDR2 sequences are MNHEY and SMNVEV (reference sequence). V gave up 6 bases and J gave up 7 bases, with 21 bases separating them. The CDR3 totals 15 residues. The CDR3 nucleotides are TGTGCCAGCAGGCAACCTGGGCAGGGAGGGGTTGAAGCTTTCTTT. Translating gives CASRQPGQGGVEAFF.

V usage is TRBV21-1 and J usage is TRBJ1-2; TRBD1, the table's D call, lacks a check against the DNA. TRBV21-1 is an annotated pseudogene. This CDR3 is built from 14 residues. The CDR3 protein is CASSKGWQGYGYTF. The CDR3 DNA reads as TGTGCCAGCAGCAAGGGGTGGCAGGGCTATGGCTACACCTTC.

This CDR3 reads CASSSPTSGRDEQYF. The CDR3, as DNA: TGCGCCAGCAGCTCTCCGACTAGCGGGAGGGACGAGCAGTACTTC. The rearrangement uses TRBV5-1 and TRBJ2-7, with 14 bases that match TRBD2. The V and J ends lost 3 bases and 5 bases, in that order; junction bases with no gene match: 4. Germline values: CDR1 SGHRS, CDR2 YFSETQ. The length of the CDR3 is 15 residues.

The rearrangement joins TRBV2 to TRBJ2-7; 8 bases are a match to TRBD1. The CDR3 runs 14 residues. The germline gives CDR1 SNHLY, CDR2 FYNNEI. V was clipped by 7 bases and J by 3 bases; unmatched bases: 8. CDR3 nucleotides: TGTGCCAGCACCAGACAGGGGCCCCTCTACGAGCAGTACTTC. Translating it yields CASTRQGPLYEQYF. Looking up the rest from reference TRBV2 and TRBJ2-7 gives the full variable domain: EPEVTQTPSHQVTQMGQEVILRCVPISNHLYFYWYRQILGQKVEFLVSFYNNEISEKSEIFDDQFSVERPDGSNFTLKIRSTKLEDSAMYFCASTRQGPLYEQYFGPGTRLTVT.

The chain links TRBV4-1 to TRBJ2-7; D not certain. CDR3 length: 16 residues. Trimming took off 0 bases at V and 2 bases at J, with 14 bases between the two ends. Germline V lookup: CDR1 MGHRA, CDR2 YSYEKL. The CDR3 coding sequence is TGCGCCAGCAGCCAAGAAAGGACGAATTTGGCCTACGAGCAGTACTTC. Translation: CASSQERTNLAYEQYF.

The rearrangement joins TRBV18 to TRBJ2-1, with TRBD1 matching over 8 bases. This CDR3 region has 15 residues. Germline CDR1 reads KGHSH; CDR2 reads LQKENI. V lost 6 bases to trimming and J lost 4 bases; unmatched junction nucleotides: 8. The CDR3 region is CASSSGQGPYNEQFF. The CDR3, as DNA: TGTGCCAGCTCCTCAGGACAGGGACCGTACAATGAGCAGTTCTTC.

This rearrangement joins TRBV5-6 to TRBJ1-6; D call uncertain. Per germline, CDR1 SGHDT and CDR2 YYEEEE. Deletions cut 2 bases from V and 10 bases from J, with 19 bases between. The CDR3 runs to 16 residues. Written as DNA, the CDR3 is TGTGCCAGCAGCTTCCGAGAAGGACGCGTTATCTCACCCCTCCACTTT. As protein: CASSFREGRVISPLHF.

This clone was picked up one time. The J gene is TRBJ1-1, the V gene TRBV11-2; D is ambiguous. Germline CDR1 SGHAT, CDR2 FQNNGV. The CDR3 sequence is 14 residues long. V was cut by 0 bases and J by 1 base, with 6 bases left in between. The CDR3 bases are TGTGCCAGCAGCTTAGATCCCGGGAACACTGAAGCTTTCTTT. Amino acid sequence: CASSLDPGNTEAFF.

The V and J genes are TRBV5-1 and TRBJ1-2; 10 bases are a match to TRBD1. V lost 4 bases and J lost 4; bases outside the gene matches: 7. This CDR3 contains 15 residues. Germline CDR1 reads SGHRS; CDR2 reads YFSETQ. In DNA, the CDR3 is TGCGCCAGCAGCCCGACAGGGGGCGAGGGCTATGGCTACACCTTC. Translating it yields CASSPTGGEGYGYTF.

This rearrangement joins TRBV20-1 to TRBJ1-2; D uncertain. V lost 6 bases, J lost 7 bases, and 12 bases lay in between. This CDR3 is 11 amino acids long. Germline V gene data show CDR1 as DFQATT and CDR2 as SNEGSKA (reference sequence). The CDR3 nucleotides are TGCAGTGCCCCAGGTAGGAGTGGCTACACCTTC. It specifies CSAPGRSGYTF.

The chain recombines TRBV7-9 with TRBJ2-7; D is undetermined. Germline V CDR1 and CDR2: SEHNR, FQNEAQ (reference sequence). The CDR3 is 16 amino acids. Trimming left V 4 bases short and J 5 bases short, with 21 bases between. CDR3 nucleotides: TGTGCCAGCAGCTCACACCGGTGGGTGAGCCGGGACGAGCAGTACTTC. Protein product: CASSSHRWVSRDEQYF.

V usage is TRBV7-9 and J usage is TRBJ2-2; D may be TRBD1 (6 bases). V was trimmed by 5 bases and J by 5 bases, leaving 6 bases between them. The CDR3 runs 12 residues. The germline V gene encodes CDR1 SEHNR and CDR2 FQNEAQ (reference sequence). The CDR3 bases are TGTGCCAGCAGCCAGGGGACCGGGGAGCTGTTTTTT. This encodes CASSQGTGELFF. The full variable domain, rest sourced from reference TRBV7-9 and TRBJ2-2, is DTGVSQNPRHKITKRGQNVTFRCDPISEHNRLYWYRQTLGQGPEFLTYFQNEAQLEKSRLLSDRFSAERPKGSFSTLEIQRTEQGDSAMYLCASSQGTGELFFGEGSRLTVL.

V and J are TRBV19 and TRBJ1-2, with D perhaps TRBD1 (6 bases). Trimming removed 7 bases at V and 4 bases at J, with 19 bases between. The CDR3 has 15 amino acids. Germline V gives CDR1 LNHDA, CDR2 SQIVND (reference sequence). The CDR3 here is CASTHNPGVVYGYTF. The CDR3 DNA sequence: TGTGCCAGTACCCATAACCCAGGGGTTGTCTATGGCTACACCTTC. The variable domain in full, completed from reference TRBV19 and TRBJ1-2, reads DGGITQSPKYLFRKEGQNVTLSCEQNLNHDAMYWYRQDPGQGLRLIYYSQIVNDFQKGDIAEGYSVSREKKESFPLTVTSAQKNPTAFYLCASTHNPGVVYGYTFGSGTRLTVV.

The chain recombines TRBV12-3 or TRBV12-4 with TRBJ1-1; 11 bases line up with TRBD1. The V and J ends lost 7 bases and 11 bases, in that order; junction bases with no gene match: 6. CDR3 length equals 12 residues. The CDR3 DNA follows: TGTGCCAGCACCCTAGGGGACAGGGGGGCTTTCTTT. This gives the protein CASTLGDRGAFF.

This clone has just one count. Written as DNA, the CDR3 is TGCGCCAGCAACGCGGCTCCGGTCTCCTATAATTCACCCCTCCACTTT. Its translation is CASNAAPVSYNSPLHF. This chain uses TRBV5-1 with TRBJ1-6; D is undetermined. Germline CDR1 reads SGHRS; CDR2 reads YFSETQ. The CDR3 runs 16 residues. V was trimmed by 6 bases and J by 0 bases, leaving 13 bases between them.

The chain combines TRBV28 with TRBJ2-1; the D gene could be TRBD1 or TRBD2 (5 bases each). CDR3 length: 11 residues. V lost 8 bases to trimming and J lost 9 bases, with 11 bases between them. Germline V gene sequence: CDR1 MDHEN, CDR2 SYDVKM. Written as DNA, the CDR3 is TGTGCCAGCTGTGGGGGTGGTGAGCAGTTCTTC. Amino acid sequence: CASCGGGEQFF.